Listed below are T cell receptor beta chains from one sample, sequenced in a study of resident and recirculating memory T cells in vitiligo. Generated by immunoSEQ multiplex PCR, the TCRdb table keeps only in-frame clones and is missing some. This table holds about 76,000 clones, roughly nine tenths found once. The specimen was blood. The receptors come from a male donor with vitiligo. CDR3s include the opening cysteine and the closing phenylalanine or tryptophan. The D gene is left open where the match is weak. The size entry is marked missing in some rows and otherwise reads once, few, many or a size class.

clone size	V gene	J gene	D gene	CDR3 DNA	CDR3 protein
.	TRBV28	TRBJ2-1	.	TGTGCCAGCCAGGGGGGCGGTGAGCAGTTCTTC	CASQGGGEQFF
few	TRBV11-3	TRBJ2-7	.	TGTGCCAGCAGCGAGAGGGTAACCTACGAGCAGTACTTC	CASSERVTYEQYF
.	TRBV18	TRBJ2-4	.	TGTGCCAGCTCACCGGGGGGTACGGCCAAAAACATTCAGTACTTC	CASSPGGTAKNIQYF
.	TRBV18	TRBJ1-4	TRBD1	TGTGCCAGCTCACCTAGACAGGGGGCGCCTGAAAAACTGTTTTTT	CASSPRQGAPEKLFF
.	TRBV18	TRBJ2-5	.	TGTGCCAGCTCACCAACCGCGGGGGAGACCCAGTACTTC	CASSPTAGETQYF
once	TRBV27	TRBJ1-2	TRBD1	TGTGCCAGCAGTAGGGGACAGGGCCACTATGGCTACACCTTC	CASSRGQGHYGYTF
.	TRBV5-6	TRBJ2-2	.	TGTGCCAGCAGCTTGAGGTTGCGGACAGCGAACACCGGGGAGCTGTTTTTT	CASSLRLRTANTGELFF
once	TRBV18	TRBJ1-4	TRBD1	TGTGCCAGCTCACCCCAGGGACAGAGGAATGAAAAACTGTTTTTT	CASSPQGQRNEKLFF
.	TRBV7-9	TRBJ2-3	.	TGTGCCAGCTCGGAGACGGCGGAGGGAGATACGCAGTATTTT	CASSETAEGDTQYF
.	TRBV25-1	TRBJ2-5	TRBD1	TGTGCCAGCAGTGGTGGGACAGGGATCCTTTGGCAAGAGACCCAGTACTTC	CASSGGTGILWQETQYF
.	TRBV11-2	TRBJ2-7	TRBD1	TGTGCCAGCAGCCTCCGGGACAGGTACTACGAGCAGTACTTC	CASSLRDRYYEQYF
.	TRBV7-3	TRBJ2-2	TRBD2	TGTGCCAGCAGCCCACTTGCCGGGACTAGAGGGCCCTCGAACACCGGGGAGCTGTTTTTT	CASSPLAGTRGPSNTGELFF
.	TRBV4-1	TRBJ2-3	.	TGCGCCAGCAGCCCTCTAGGGGTTGCAGATACGCAGTATTTT	CASSPLGVADTQYF
.	TRBV19	TRBJ2-3	.	TGTGCCAGTAGTATAGAAACTAGAGCACACGATACGCAGTATTTT	CASSIETRAHDTQYF
.	TRBV7-9	TRBJ1-1	.	TGTGCCAGCAGCTTACTAGGTTCGACTGAAGCTTTCTTT	CASSLLGSTEAFF
.	TRBV6-1	TRBJ2-1	TRBD2	TGTGCCGCTAGGGGACTAGCCTCCTACAATGAGCAGTTCTTC	CAARGLASYNEQFF
.	TRBV9	TRBJ2-2	TRBD2	TGTGCCAGCAGCGTGACTAGCGGGCTCGGCACCGGGGAGCTGTTTTTT	CASSVTSGLGTGELFF
.	TRBV11-1	TRBJ2-7	.	TGTGCCAGCAGCCCACTGGGGGGGGCATCCTACGAGCAGTACTTC	CASSPLGGASYEQYF
.	TRBV7-9	TRBJ2-5	TRBD2	TGTGCCAGCAGCTTAGCAGGGAGGGAGGAGACCCAGTACTTC	CASSLAGREETQYF
.	TRBV6-6	TRBJ2-7	TRBD2	TGTGCCATCCTAGCGGGTCACGAGCAGTACTTC	CAILAGHEQYF
.	TRBV4-2	TRBJ2-7	TRBD2	TGTGCCAGCAGCCCAGTCGGGACTAGTTCAGGCGAGCAGTACTTC	CASSPVGTSSGEQYF
.	TRBV28	TRBJ1-1	TRBD1	TGTGCCTCCGGGACAGGCCCCCTTGAAGCTTTCTTT	CASGTGPLEAFF
once	TRBV4-1	TRBJ1-1	TRBD1	TGCGCCAGCAGCCAAGGCCACGGACAGGGAACCACTGAAGCTTTCTTT	CASSQGHGQGTTEAFF
.	TRBV4-3	TRBJ2-7	TRBD1	TGCGCCAGCAGCCAAGGGCACAGGGGGCAATCTGAGCAGTACTTC	CASSQGHRGQSEQYF
.	TRBV7-2	TRBJ2-7	.	TGTGCCAGCAGCTTAAGCACAGGCAAGAGCTACGAGCAGTACTTC	CASSLSTGKSYEQYF
.	TRBV28	TRBJ1-5	TRBD1	TGTGCCAGCAGGGTCCCTACAGGGGGCTGGCAGCCCCAGCATTTT	CASRVPTGGWQPQHF
once	TRBV9	TRBJ2-3	TRBD2	TGTGCCAGCAGCGTAGGTAGCGGGAGGGGCACAGATACGCAGTATTTT	CASSVGSGRGTDTQYF
once	TRBV28	TRBJ1-1	.	TGTGCCAGCAGTTTCCGTCAATCTCTGCCGGGGAACACTGAAGCTTTCTTT	CASSFRQSLPGNTEAFF
.	TRBV7-2	TRBJ1-1	.	TGTGCCAGCAGCTTAGAAGCGGTTCCGGGGGCTTTCTTT	CASSLEAVPGAFF
.	TRBV14	TRBJ1-2	.	TGTGCCAGCAGCCAAGGTCAGATCTATGGCTACACCTTC	CASSQGQIYGYTF
.	TRBV6-4	TRBJ2-2	TRBD1	TGTGCCAGCAGTGTGGGGACAGGGAACACCGGGGAGCTGTTTTTT	CASSVGTGNTGELFF
.	TRBV27	TRBJ2-1	.	TGTGCCAGCAGTTCGGGGAGCTCCTACAATGAGCAGTTCTTC	CASSSGSSYNEQFF
.	TRBV30	TRBJ2-7	TRBD2	TGTGCCTGGAGTGTACGTTGGACTAGTGCCTCCCACGAGCAGTACTTC	CAWSVRWTSASHEQYF
.	TRBV15	TRBJ1-5	.	TGTGCCACCAGGAGGGATAGCAATCAGCCCCAGCATTTT	CATRRDSNQPQHF
.	TRBV27	TRBJ2-7	.	TGTGCCAGCGGCTCTGGAGGGAACGAGCAGTACTTC	CASGSGGNEQYF
.	TRBV19	TRBJ2-1	TRBD2	TGTGCCAGTAGTAGTTACGGCGGGAGCGGCTACAATGAGCAGTTCTTC	CASSSYGGSGYNEQFF
.	TRBV5-6	TRBJ1-4	.	TGTGCCAGCAGCCTCGGTGGGGGGTTTCCCTCAACTAATGAAAAACTGTTTTTT	CASSLGGGFPSTNEKLFF
once	TRBV28	TRBJ1-3	.	TGTGCCAGCAGGGTAGGGGGTTCTGGAAACACCATATATTTT	CASRVGGSGNTIYF
.	TRBV5-1	TRBJ1-2	TRBD1	TGCGCCAGCAGCTTGGAACAGGGGACTGGCTACACCTTC	CASSLEQGTGYTF
.	TRBV6-6	TRBJ1-5	.	TGTGCCAGCCGCGCGGAGGGGGGGCAGCCCCAGCATTTT	CASRAEGGQPQHF
few	TRBV4-3	TRBJ1-2	TRBD1	TGCGCCAGCAGCCAAGAACAGGGTTTAGGGGGCGGCTACACCTTC	CASSQEQGLGGGYTF
.	TRBV9	TRBJ1-4	.	TGTGCCAGCAGCCAAGCTGAGACAGTTGCAACTAATGAAAAACTGTTTTTT	CASSQAETVATNEKLFF
.	TRBV28	TRBJ1-2	.	TGTCGCGCAGGGGAGTATGGCTACACCTTC	CRAGEYGYTF
.	TRBV7-2	TRBJ2-5	.	TGTGCCAGCAGCTTATACGCGGAGCTTGGGACCCAGTACTTC	CASSLYAELGTQYF
.	TRBV15	TRBJ2-7	TRBD1	TGTGCCACCAGCAAGGTCATAGGGGGCGTTTACGAGCAGTACTTC	CATSKVIGGVYEQYF